This T cell receptor beta chain was retrieved from a study of beta chain features in type 1 diabetes. The study's findings and limits: Among all four CD4+ subsets, Type 1 diabetes patients had TCRB CDR3s that were moderately but significantly shorter. No resolution was reached here on whether HLA type influences TCRB rearrangement.

The whole isolated RNA underwent reverse transcription, so sequencing captured expressed TCRB transcripts. The protocol was immunoSEQ multiplex PCR, while the TCRdb copy is restricted to in-frame clones and leaves out a portion. The table has 200,000 to 250,000 clones, approximately 15% seen once; the top ten hold just under 0.02%. As to this clone: As yet, its antigen is unknown.

The CDR3 runs to 13 residues. V shed 2 bases and J 7 bases; nucleotides not matched to a gene: 4. Per germline, CDR1 GTSNPN and CDR2 SVGIG (reference sequence). The receptor's source is a man younger than 40 with type 1 diabetes. This rearrangement joins TRBV30 to TRBJ2-3, with 9 positions matching TRBD2. The specimen sequenced was naive CD4+ T cells from blood. The CDR3 spells CAWSSGGSNTQYF. In DNA form, the CDR3 reads TGTGCCTGGAGTAGCGGGGGGTCGAATACGCAGTATTTT.